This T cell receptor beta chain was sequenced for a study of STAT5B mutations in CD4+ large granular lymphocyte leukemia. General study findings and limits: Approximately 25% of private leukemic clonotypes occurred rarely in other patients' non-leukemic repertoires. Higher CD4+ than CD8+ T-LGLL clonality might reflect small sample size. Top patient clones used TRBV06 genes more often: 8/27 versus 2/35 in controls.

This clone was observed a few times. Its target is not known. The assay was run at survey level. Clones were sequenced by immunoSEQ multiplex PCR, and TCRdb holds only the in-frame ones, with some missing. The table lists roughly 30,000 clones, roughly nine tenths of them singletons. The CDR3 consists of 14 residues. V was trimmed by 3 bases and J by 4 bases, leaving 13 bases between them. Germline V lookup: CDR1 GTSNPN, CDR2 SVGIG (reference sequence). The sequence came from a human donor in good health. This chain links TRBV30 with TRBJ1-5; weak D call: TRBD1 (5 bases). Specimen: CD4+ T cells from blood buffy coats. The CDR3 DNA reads TGTGCCTGGAGGGGAGGGACCGAAAATCAGCCCCAGCATTTT. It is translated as CAWRGGTENQPQHF. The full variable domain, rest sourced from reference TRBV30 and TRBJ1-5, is SQTIHQWPATLVQPVGSPLSLECTVEGTSNPNLYWYRQAAGRGLQLLFYSVGIGQISSEVPQNLSASRPQDRQFILSSKKLLLSDSGFYLCAWRGGTENQPQHFGDGTRLSIL.